This is a list of T cell receptor beta chains from one sample in a study of blood T cell repertoires in COVID-19. Measured with immunoSEQ multiplex PCR; TCRdb has only the in-frame clones, and not every one. The top ten hold around 3% of the sample, which has some 220,000 clones, 80% to 90% seen once. Sequences were obtained from peripheral blood. All receptors come from a man aged 45-65 years who had recovered from COVID-19. The CDR3 runs from the conserved cysteine through the conserved F or W. D genes are given only for firm matches. Only some rows state a clone size, as once, few, many or a class for expanded clones.

>TRBV6-2/TRBV6-3|20|TRBJ2-5|TRBD2|-
CASSYPMGTSGRAEQETQYF
TGTGCCAGCAGTTACCCCATGGGGACTAGCGGGAGGGCCGAACAAGAGACCCAGTACTTC
>TRBV29-1|14|TRBJ2-3|TRBD2|-
CSVAASGRGDTQYF
TGCAGCGTCGCGGCTAGCGGGAGAGGAGATACGCAGTATTTT
>TRBV19|13|TRBJ2-7|-|-
CASSIDQGYEQYF
TGTGCCAGTAGTATAGATCAGGGATACGAGCAGTACTTC
>TRBV28|18|TRBJ1-4|TRBD1|-
CASSLDQQGASRLEKLFF
TGTGCCAGCAGTTTGGATCAACAGGGGGCTAGTCGATTGGAAAAACTGTTTTTT
>TRBV27|13|TRBJ2-5|-|-
CASSFRGKETQYF
TGTGCCAGCAGTTTTAGGGGGAAAGAGACCCAGTACTTC
>TRBV29-1|12|TRBJ2-5|TRBD2|once
CSLAGPGETQYF
TGCAGCCTAGCGGGACCTGGGGAGACCCAGTACTTC
>TRBV6-5|13|TRBJ1-1|-|-
CASSYAGDTEAFF
TGTGCCAGCAGTTACGCGGGCGACACTGAAGCTTTCTTT
>TRBV7-8|15|TRBJ1-5|TRBD1|few
CASSLGTGDNQPQHF
TGTGCCAGCAGCTTAGGGACAGGGGACAATCAGCCCCAGCATTTT
>TRBV27|16|TRBJ1-2|-|-
CASSLWASPTNYGYTF
TGTGCCAGCAGTTTATGGGCCTCCCCCACTAACTATGGCTACACCTTC
>TRBV5-6|15|TRBJ2-1|TRBD2|-
CASSYFGLARNEQFF
TGTGCCAGCAGCTACTTCGGACTAGCGAGGAATGAGCAGTTCTTC
>TRBV3-1/TRBV3-2|14|TRBJ1-1|-|few
CASSQPARQGEAFF
TGTGCCAGCAGCCAACCTGCCCGGCAGGGTGAAGCTTTCTTT
>TRBV7-2|15|TRBJ1-4|TRBD1|-
CASSRKGTGYEKLFF
TGTGCCAGCAGTCGTAAAGGGACAGGTTACGAAAAACTGTTTTTT
>TRBV27|15|TRBJ2-7|TRBD2|-
CASSLKAGLSYEQYF
TGTGCCAGCAGTTTAAAAGCGGGGCTCTCCTACGAGCAGTACTTC
>TRBV18|13|TRBJ1-1|-|once
CASSISVNTEAFF
TGTGCCAGCTCAATTTCCGTGAACACTGAAGCTTTCTTT
>TRBV27|15|TRBJ2-6|-|once
CASSLTRSGANVLTF
TGTGCCAGCAGTTTAACCCGGTCTGGGGCCAACGTCCTGACTTTC
>TRBV30|12|TRBJ2-7|-|-
CAWSVLSYEQYF
TGTGCCTGGAGTGTACTATCCTACGAGCAGTACTTC
>TRBV3-1/TRBV3-2|14|TRBJ2-5|-|-
CASSLGGRRETQYF
TGTGCCAGCAGCCTCGGGGGACGAAGAGAGACCCAGTACTTC
>TRBV5-1|14|TRBJ2-5|TRBD2|-
CASSPNLAGETQYF
TGCGCCAGCAGCCCCAACTTAGCGGGAGAGACCCAGTACTTC
>TRBV7-2|17|TRBJ1-2|TRBD1|-
CASSPTPGGGRHYGYTF
TGTGCCAGCAGCCCCACCCCAGGGGGCGGACGGCACTATGGCTACACCTTC
>TRBV27|14|TRBJ2-3|-|-
CASSWTGDTDTQYF
TGTGCCAGCAGCTGGACGGGAGATACAGATACGCAGTATTTT
>TRBV5-1|15|TRBJ2-2|TRBD1|-
CASGDRGLWTGELFF
TGCGCCAGTGGAGACAGGGGGCTTTGGACCGGGGAGCTGTTTTTT
>TRBV18|14|TRBJ2-5|-|-
CASSPPSSAETQYF
TGTGCCAGCTCACCACCGTCCAGTGCAGAGACCCAGTACTTC
>TRBV24-1|18|TRBJ2-3|TRBD2|-
CATSEGTSGRFSTDTQYF
TGTGCCACCAGTGAGGGGACTAGCGGGAGGTTTAGCACAGATACGCAGTATTTT
>TRBV30|14|TRBJ2-7|TRBD1|-
CAWSHRGRSYEQYF
TGTGCCTGGAGTCACAGGGGGCGCTCCTACGAGCAGTACTTC
>TRBV3-1/TRBV3-2|16|TRBJ2-1|-|-
CASSLGHISSYNEQFF
TGTGCCAGCAGCCTCGGTCATATTTCGTCCTACAATGAGCAGTTCTTC
>TRBV20-1|14|TRBJ2-7|TRBD2|-
CSASVGGRADEQYF
TGCAGTGCTAGTGTAGGCGGGAGGGCCGACGAGCAGTACTTC
>TRBV28|15|TRBJ2-7|-|-
CASSLFGAAVYEQYF
TGTGCCAGCAGTTTGTTTGGGGCTGCTGTCTACGAGCAGTACTTC
>TRBV7-9|16|TRBJ1-3|-|-
CASSLGALSSGNTIYF
TGTGCCAGCAGCTTAGGGGCGTTAAGCTCTGGAAACACCATATATTTT
>TRBV11-3|16|TRBJ2-3|TRBD2|-
CASSPGSSGSTDTQYF
TGTGCCAGCAGCCCGGGTTCTAGCGGAAGCACAGATACGCAGTATTTT
>TRBV5-1|11|TRBJ2-5|-|once
CASAQGETQYF
TGCGCCAGCGCCCAGGGAGAGACCCAGTACTTC
>TRBV9|15|TRBJ1-3|-|few
CASSARGQAGNTIYF
TGTGCCAGCAGCGCGAGAGGACAAGCTGGAAACACCATATATTTT
>TRBV13|15|TRBJ2-5|TRBD1|-
CASSSDRGHTETQYF
TGTGCCAGCAGCTCCGACAGGGGGCACACAGAGACCCAGTACTTC
>TRBV5-5|14|TRBJ1-5|-|once
CASSFGTGDQPQHF
TGTGCCAGCAGCTTCGGCACGGGGGATCAGCCCCAGCATTTT
>TRBV5-1|14|TRBJ2-1|TRBD2|-
CASNRLAGSNEQFF
TGCGCCAGCAACCGACTAGCGGGGAGTAATGAGCAGTTCTTC
>TRBV19|13|TRBJ2-2|TRBD1|-
CASSKTGPGELFF
TGTGCCAGTAGTAAGACAGGGCCCGGGGAGCTGTTTTTT
>TRBV5-1|14|TRBJ1-1|-|-
CASSLVPGGTEAFF
TGCGCCAGCAGCTTGGTTCCGGGTGGGACTGAAGCTTTCTTT
>TRBV7-2|15|TRBJ1-2|TRBD1|-
CASSLQPGQPYGYTF
TGTGCCAGCAGCTTACAACCGGGACAGCCCTATGGCTACACCTTC
>TRBV6-5|14|TRBJ2-7|TRBD1|-
CASSRRDREHEQYF
TGTGCCAGCAGTCGCCGGGACAGGGAACACGAGCAGTACTTC
>TRBV28|15|TRBJ1-4|-|-
CASSSAGVSNEKLFF
TGTGCCAGCAGTTCTGCAGGGGTCTCTAATGAAAAACTGTTTTTT
>TRBV20-1|13|TRBJ1-6|-|once
CSASYTFSPALHF
TGCAGTGCTAGTTATACTTTTTCCCCGGCCCTCCACTTT
>TRBV18|15|TRBJ2-7|TRBD1|-
CASSPLGQGDYEQYF
TGTGCCAGCTCACCACTGGGACAGGGTGACTACGAGCAGTACTTC
>TRBV10-1|13|TRBJ2-5|-|-
CASSGTIQETQYF
TGCGCCAGCAGTGGGACTATCCAAGAGACCCAGTACTTC
>TRBV10-1|12|TRBJ1-5|-|-
CASSSGNQPQHF
TGCGCCAGCTCCTCGGGCAATCAGCCCCAGCATTTT
>TRBV29-1|14|TRBJ1-5|TRBD1|many
CSVVWQGVNQPQHF
TGCAGCGTTGTTTGGCAGGGGGTCAATCAGCCCCAGCATTTT
>TRBV20-1|15|TRBJ2-7|-|-
CSASLGATLPYEQYF
TGCAGTGCTAGTCTGGGGGCTACCCTTCCCTACGAGCAGTACTTC
>TRBV7-2|18|TRBJ2-6|TRBD2|-
CASSSKGAGVAGANVLTF
TGTGCCAGCAGCTCAAAAGGAGCGGGAGTAGCTGGGGCCAACGTCCTGACTTTC
>TRBV6-5|15|TRBJ1-2|-|-
CASSYGSPGNYGYTF
TGTGCCAGCAGTTACGGGTCCCCAGGGAACTATGGCTACACCTTC
>TRBV5-6|15|TRBJ1-4|-|-
CASSPWGATNEKLFF
TGTGCCAGCAGCCCCTGGGGGGCAACTAATGAAAAACTGTTTTTT
>TRBV21-1|21|TRBJ2-2|-|few
CASLGTGGRGRPDTITGELFF
TGTGCCAGCCTCGGGACAGGGGGTCGAGGGAGGCCCGACACTATCACCGGGGAGCTGTTTTTT
>TRBV28|18|TRBJ2-7|-|once
CASSLSSGAFRGPYEQYF
TGTGCCAGCAGTTTATCTAGCGGAGCCTTCAGGGGCCCCTACGAGCAGTACTTC
>TRBV28|14|TRBJ2-1|-|-
CASNYGRGLNEQFF
TGTGCCAGCAACTACGGAAGGGGTCTCAATGAGCAGTTCTTC
>TRBV18|19|TRBJ2-3|TRBD2|-
CASSRIIPRGGGSTDTQYF
TGTGCCAGCTCACGAATCATACCCCGCGGCGGGGGGAGCACAGATACGCAGTATTTT
>TRBV28|15|TRBJ1-6|TRBD1|few
CASSSGGTGDSPLHF
TGTGCCAGCAGCTCTGGTGGGACAGGAGATTCACCCCTCCACTTT
>TRBV7-9|17|TRBJ2-7|TRBD1|-
CASSSRVGGQGTYEQYF
TGTGCCAGCAGCTCACGGGTTGGGGGACAGGGGACCTACGAGCAGTACTTC
>TRBV18|15|TRBJ2-5|-|-
CASSPTAVSGETQYF
TGTGCCAGCTCACCTACAGCGGTTTCGGGGGAGACCCAGTACTTC